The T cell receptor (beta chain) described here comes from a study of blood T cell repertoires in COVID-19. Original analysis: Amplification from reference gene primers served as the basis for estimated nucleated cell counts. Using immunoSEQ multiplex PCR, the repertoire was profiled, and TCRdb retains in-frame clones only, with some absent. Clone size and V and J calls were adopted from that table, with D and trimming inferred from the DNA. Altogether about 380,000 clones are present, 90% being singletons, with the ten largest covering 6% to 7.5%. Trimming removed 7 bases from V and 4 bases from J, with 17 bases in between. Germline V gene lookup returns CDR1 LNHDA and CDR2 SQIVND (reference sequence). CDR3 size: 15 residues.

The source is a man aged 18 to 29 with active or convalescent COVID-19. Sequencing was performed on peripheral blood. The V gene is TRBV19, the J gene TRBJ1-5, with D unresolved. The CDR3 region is CASTPEGIGNQPQHF. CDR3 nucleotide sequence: TGTGCCAGTACCCCCGAGGGCATAGGGAATCAGCCCCAGCATTTT.